This T cell receptor (beta chain) was sequenced for a study of molecular identifiers for immune sequencing clone quantification. Study-wide findings and caveats: Clones exceeding 20 RNA copies carried over 97% of effector molecules but under 1% of naive-cell molecules.

Via MiXCR, TCRdb re-called the PCR reads, giving one row per CDR3 protein. The sample yields tens of thousands of distinct CDR3 sequences, 15% to 20% seen once. This CDR3 is 14 amino acids long. The germline V and J ends were trimmed by 5 bases and 0 bases, with 10 bases remaining between them. Looked up from germline, CDR1 is SGHDN and CDR2 is FVKESK. This clonotype was picked up many times. Its antigen remains unknown. Libraries used about 18,000 to 1,100,000 sorted naive CD8 T cells and 10%, 30% or 50% RNA input. The sequenced sample was naive CD8+ T cells from blood, with Jurkat cell RNA spiked in. The sample's subset: FACS-sorted CD8+CD4-CCR7+CD45RA+ naive T cells. The rearrangement links TRBV14 to TRBJ1-1, with a tentative D call TRBD1 (6 bases). The clonotype was recovered from a human donor in good health. Some libraries in this study had Jurkat cell RNA spiked in. The chain's CDR3 is CASSAYRVNTEAFF. CDR3 sequence (DNA): TGTGCCAGCAGCGCTTACAGGGTGAACACTGAAGCTTTCTTT.